These 19 T cell receptor beta chains originate from one sample sequenced in a study of T cells in Graves' hyperthyroidism and ophthalmopathy. RNA transcripts were the template for amplifying TCR beta CDR3 regions. First-round RT-PCR with HTBI primers amplified the TCR CDR3 region. TCRdb itself ran the multiplex PCR reads through MiXCR, one entry per CDR3 protein. Here the sample spans 250,000 to 300,000 distinct CDR3 sequences, 12% to 15% being singletons. The sequenced material came from blood. These receptors all come from a woman in her forties or fifties with Graves' hyperthyroidism that later progressed to Graves' ophthalmopathy.

A note on this clonotype: A single base separates this from a much larger clone, so it may be a read error. The V gene is TRBV7-9, the J gene TRBJ1-5, with a tentative D call TRBD1 (5 bases). Germline V gives CDR1 SEHNR, CDR2 FQNEAQ (reference sequence). V was pared by 5 bases and J by 3 bases, with 14 bases between. The CDR3 spans 15 residues. CDR3 sequence (DNA): TGTGCCAGCAGCCAGCTGCAGGGAGACAATCAGCCCCAGCATTTT. The encoded protein is CASSQLQGDNQPQHF.

The chain recombines TRBV18 with TRBJ1-2, with 8 bases lining up with TRBD1. Trimming took 3 bases from V and 7 from J; bases not matched to a gene: 10. Germline CDR1 and CDR2: KGHSH and LQKENI. The CDR3 runs to 15 residues. In DNA, the CDR3 is TGTGCCAGCTCACCCGACAGGGGTAAATTAGGTGGCTACACCTTC. Translation: CASSPDRGKLGGYTF.

This clonotype has ten or more counts. CDR3 protein: CASSSGQGRSYEQYF. CDR3 sequence (DNA): TGTGCCAGCAGCTCGGGACAGGGTCGCTCCTACGAGCAGTACTTC. V is TRBV7-2 and J is TRBJ2-7, with 9 bases that match TRBD1. V lost 4 bases to trimming and J lost 0 bases; unmatched junction nucleotides: 4. CDR3 length equals 15 residues. Per the germline V gene, CDR1 is SGHTA and CDR2 is FQGNSA.

The table lists this clonotype with many counts. In DNA form, the CDR3 reads TGTGCCACCAGGGATCCCACCTACAATGAGCAGTTCTTC. Its translation: CATRDPTYNEQFF. V and J are TRBV10-3 and TRBJ2-1; possibly TRBD1 for D (5 bases). The V end was cut by 10 bases, the J end by 2 bases, with 12 bases between. There are 13 residues in the CDR3. Germline CDR1 is ENHRY and CDR2 is SYGVKD.

Notes on this clonotype: At one boundary the junction diverges from the germline segment, which might be a read error. The chain employs TRBV18 and TRBJ2-3, with no clear D. The CDR3 covers 15 residues. In germline, CDR1 is KGHSH, CDR2 LQKENI. CDR3 in DNA: TGTGTCAGCTCGCGTCAGGACCGGGGCACAGATACGCAGTATTTT. Encoded protein: CVSSRQDRGTDTQYF.

The sample holds many counts of this clonotype. The rearrangement joins TRBV5-1 to TRBJ2-3; 7 nucleotides line up with TRBD1. CDR3 length: 15 residues. Germline loops: CDR1 SGHRS, CDR2 YFSETQ. V was clipped by 4 bases and J by 2 bases; unmatched bases: 7. Here the CDR3 reads CASSVGTEITDTQYF. The CDR3 DNA reads as TGCGCCAGCAGCGTCGGGACAGAGATCACAGATACGCAGTATTTT.

On this clonotype: A read error may explain this, as a much larger clone is one base away. The rearrangement joins TRBV6-2 or TRBV6-3 to TRBJ1-1; D is possibly TRBD1 (5 bases). Per germline, CDR1 MNHEY and CDR2 SVGEGT. CDR3 size: 16 residues. Between the trimmed V and J ends, which lost 6 bases and 0 bases, there was a span of 17 bases. CDR3 bases: TGTGCCAGCAGAGGGACTTGGAACACCGTGAACACTGAAGCTTTCTTT. This translates into CASRGTWNTVNTEAFF.

This clonotype was counted a few times. The chain couples TRBV2 to TRBJ2-1; D is ambiguous. V was trimmed by 9 bases and J by 8 bases, leaving 17 bases between them. This CDR3 has 13 residues. Germline V lookup: CDR1 SNHLY, CDR2 FYNNEI. The DNA for the CDR3 is TGTGCCAGGGCTAGGCCCCCCGGCCATGAGCAGTTCTTC. Amino acid sequence: CARARPPGHEQFF.

This clonotype was detected many times. CDR3 residues: CASSPGQGTKNIQYF. The CDR3, as DNA: TGTGCCAGCTCACCAGGGCAGGGCACCAAAAACATTCAGTACTTC. V is TRBV18 and J is TRBJ2-4; D perhaps matches TRBD1 (5 bases). V was clipped by 2 bases and J by 2 bases, with 10 bases between them. CDR3 size: 15 residues. In germline, CDR1 is KGHSH, CDR2 LQKENI.

Concerning this clonotype: Its ends do not fully match the called genes, so a read error is possible. V usage is TRBV7-2 and J usage is TRBJ2-3; perhaps D is TRBD1 or TRBD2 (5 bases each). The CDR3 length is 14 residues. Germline loops: CDR1 SGHTA, CDR2 FQGNSA. In nucleotides, the CDR3 is TGTGCCGGCAGCTTAATCAGGGCGGGCGATACGCAGTATTTT. It is translated as CAGSLIRAGDTQYF.

The chain carries TRBV2 and TRBJ2-1; 9 bases fit TRBD2. Losses at the gene ends were 8 bases for V and 15 bases for J; bases not matched to a gene: 11. This CDR3 spans 12 amino acids. Germline V gene lookup returns CDR1 SNHLY and CDR2 FYNNEI. For the CDR3, the DNA is TGTGCCAGCTTGGGACTAGCCTACGGCTGGTTCTTC. Residues: CASLGLAYGWFF.

This clonotype was detected many times. The chain couples TRBV9 to TRBJ2-3; D gene ambiguous. Germline lookup yields CDR1 SGDLS and CDR2 YYNGEE. With 2 bases removed from V and 2 bases from J, the gap between germline ends came to 6 bases. The CDR3 runs to 13 residues. DNA of the CDR3: TGTGCCAGCAGCGTCCGTCCCACAGATACGCAGTATTTT. This sequence encodes CASSVRPTDTQYF.

The rearrangement uses TRBV7-9 and TRBJ2-1; D is possibly TRBD2 (6 bases). Germline CDR1 SEHNR, CDR2 FQNEAQ (reference sequence). The CDR3 runs 13 residues. With 9 bases removed from V and 8 bases from J, the gap between germline ends came to 17 bases. This CDR3 reads CASGLGLQDEQFF. CDR3 coding DNA: TGTGCCAGTGGCCTGGGACTCCAGGATGAGCAGTTCTTC.

About this clonotype: A read error may be the cause here, since a much bigger clone is one base away. The CDR3 DNA follows: TGTGCCATCACAAAAGCGGGCTCTATGACCGGCAATGAGCAGCTCTTC. As protein: CAITKAGSMTGNEQLF. The chain has TRBV10-3 and TRBJ2-1, with D tentatively TRBD2 (6 bases). The CDR3 has 16 amino acids. Germline V gene data show CDR1 as ENHRY and CDR2 as SYGVKD.

In this sample, this clonotype turned up a few times. The gene calls are TRBV28 and TRBJ2-6; D remains unclear. Germline V gene data show CDR1 as MDHEN and CDR2 as SYDVKM. The CDR3 totals 14 residues. Trimming stripped 8 bases from V and 0 bases from J, with 8 bases between. The CDR3 region has the DNA TGTGCCAGCGGATCCTCCTCTGGGGCCAACGTCCTGACTTTC. This codes for CASGSSSGANVLTF.

This clonotype was counted at least ten times. The chain links TRBV7-8 to TRBJ2-3, with 9 bases matching TRBD1. This CDR3 spans 16 amino acids. Germline lookup yields CDR1 SGHVS and CDR2 FQNEAQ. V dropped 5 bases and J dropped 4; count of bases not matched to a gene: 10. CDR3 DNA: TGTGCCAGCAGCAACGGACAGGGGACACGAGCAGATACGCAGTATTTT. Residues: CASSNGQGTRADTQYF.

In this sample, this clonotype turned up many times. This chain uses TRBV13 with TRBJ2-2, with 7 bases aligning to TRBD1. The CDR3 contains 15 residues. V was clipped by 5 bases and J by 1 base; unmatched bases: 4. Germline loops: CDR1 PRHDT, CDR2 FYEKMQ (reference sequence). CDR3 sequence: CASSTRTGNTGELFF. In DNA, the CDR3 is TGTGCCAGCAGCACCAGGACAGGGAACACCGGGGAGCTGTTTTTT.

This clonotype has more than one count but fewer than ten. The chain joins TRBV10-3 to TRBJ2-3; 8 bases are shared with TRBD1. J was trimmed by 14 bases and V by 7 bases; bases with no gene match: 17. There are 14 residues in the CDR3. The V gene's germline CDR1 is ENHRY and CDR2 SYGVKD. CDR3 loop: CAITRTGQDPSPYF. The CDR3 nucleotides read TGTGCCATCACCCGGACAGGGCAGGACCCCAGTCCGTATTTT.

This clonotype has only a few counts. This sequence joins TRBV15 and TRBJ2-1, with D possibly TRBD1 on 6 matching bases. The V end lost 5 bases, the J end lost 6 bases, and 8 bases lay between the germline ends. Germline assignment: CDR1 LNHNV and CDR2 YYDKDF (reference sequence). This CDR3 is built from 12 residues. CDR3 DNA: TGTGCCACCAGCGTGGACAGCAATGAGCAGTTCTTC. This encodes CATSVDSNEQFF.